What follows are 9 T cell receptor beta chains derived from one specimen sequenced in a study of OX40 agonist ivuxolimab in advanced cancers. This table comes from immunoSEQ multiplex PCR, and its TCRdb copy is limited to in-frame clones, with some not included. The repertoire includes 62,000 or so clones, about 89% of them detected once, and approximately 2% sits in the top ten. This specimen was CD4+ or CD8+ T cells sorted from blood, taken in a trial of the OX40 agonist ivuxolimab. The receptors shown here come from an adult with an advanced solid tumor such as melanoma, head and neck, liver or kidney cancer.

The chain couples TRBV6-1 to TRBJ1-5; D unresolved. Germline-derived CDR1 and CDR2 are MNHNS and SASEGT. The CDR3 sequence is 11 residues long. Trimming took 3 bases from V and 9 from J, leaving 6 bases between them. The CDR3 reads CASSDLLPQHF. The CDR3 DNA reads TGTGCCAGCAGTGACCTCCTGCCCCAGCATTTT.

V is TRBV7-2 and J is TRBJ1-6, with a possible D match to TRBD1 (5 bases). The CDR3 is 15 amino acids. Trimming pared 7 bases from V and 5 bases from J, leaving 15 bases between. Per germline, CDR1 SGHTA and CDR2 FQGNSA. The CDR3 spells CASTREASNNSPLHF. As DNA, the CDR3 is TGTGCCAGCACCAGGGAGGCTAGCAATAATTCACCCCTCCACTTT.

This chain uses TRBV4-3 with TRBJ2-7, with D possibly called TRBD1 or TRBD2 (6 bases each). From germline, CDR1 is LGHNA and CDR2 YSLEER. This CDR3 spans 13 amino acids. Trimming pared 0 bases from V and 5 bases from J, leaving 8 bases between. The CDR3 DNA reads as TGCGCCAGCAGCCAAGAAGGGGGGAACGAGCAGTACTTC. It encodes CASSQEGGNEQYF.

CDR3 sequence reads: CASSPGTVKYGYTF. The CDR3 nucleotides read TGTGCCAGCTCACCCGGCACGGTTAAATATGGCTACACCTTC. The V gene is TRBV18, the J gene TRBJ1-2; D gene ambiguous. CDR1 is KGHSH and CDR2 is LQKENI in the germline V gene. The CDR3 is 14 residues long. V gave up 3 bases and J gave up 5 bases, with 13 bases separating them.

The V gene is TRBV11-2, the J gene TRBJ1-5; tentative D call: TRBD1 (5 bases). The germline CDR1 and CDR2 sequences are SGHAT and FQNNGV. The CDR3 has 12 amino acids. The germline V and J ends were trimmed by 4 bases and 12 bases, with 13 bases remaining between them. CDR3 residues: CASSSSGTRQHF. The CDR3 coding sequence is TGTGCCAGCAGCTCCTCAGGGACGCGCCAGCATTTT.

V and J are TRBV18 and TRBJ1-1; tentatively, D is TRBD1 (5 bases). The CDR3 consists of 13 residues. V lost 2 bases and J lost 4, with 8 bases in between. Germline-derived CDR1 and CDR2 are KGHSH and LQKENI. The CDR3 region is CASSPGQGTEAFF. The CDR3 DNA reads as TGTGCCAGCTCACCAGGACAAGGCACTGAAGCTTTCTTT.

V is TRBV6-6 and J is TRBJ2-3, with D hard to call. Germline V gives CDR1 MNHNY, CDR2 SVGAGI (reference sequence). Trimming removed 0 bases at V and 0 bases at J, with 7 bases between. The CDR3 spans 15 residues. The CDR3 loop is CASSYSASSTDTQYF. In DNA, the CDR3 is TGTGCCAGCAGTTACTCGGCATCTAGCACAGATACGCAGTATTTT.

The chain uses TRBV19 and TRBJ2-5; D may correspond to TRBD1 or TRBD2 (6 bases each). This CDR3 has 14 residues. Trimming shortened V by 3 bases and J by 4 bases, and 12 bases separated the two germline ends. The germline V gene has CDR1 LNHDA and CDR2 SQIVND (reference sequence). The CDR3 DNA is TGTGCCAGTAGTATTCCGGGGGCTGTAGAGACCCAGTACTTC. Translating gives CASSIPGAVETQYF.

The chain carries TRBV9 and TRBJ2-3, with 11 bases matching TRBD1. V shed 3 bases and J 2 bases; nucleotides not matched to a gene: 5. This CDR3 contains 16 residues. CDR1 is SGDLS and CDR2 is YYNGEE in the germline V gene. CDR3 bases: TGTGCCAGCAGCGGCGGGACAGGGGGGACCACAGATACGCAGTATTTT. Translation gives CASSGGTGGTTDTQYF. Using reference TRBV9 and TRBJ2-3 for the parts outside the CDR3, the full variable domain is DSGVTQTPKHLITATGQRVTLRCSPRSGDLSVYWYQQSLDQGLQFLIQYYNGEERAKGNILERFSAQQFPDLHSELNLSSLELGDSALYFCASSGGTGGTTDTQYFGPGTRLTVL.